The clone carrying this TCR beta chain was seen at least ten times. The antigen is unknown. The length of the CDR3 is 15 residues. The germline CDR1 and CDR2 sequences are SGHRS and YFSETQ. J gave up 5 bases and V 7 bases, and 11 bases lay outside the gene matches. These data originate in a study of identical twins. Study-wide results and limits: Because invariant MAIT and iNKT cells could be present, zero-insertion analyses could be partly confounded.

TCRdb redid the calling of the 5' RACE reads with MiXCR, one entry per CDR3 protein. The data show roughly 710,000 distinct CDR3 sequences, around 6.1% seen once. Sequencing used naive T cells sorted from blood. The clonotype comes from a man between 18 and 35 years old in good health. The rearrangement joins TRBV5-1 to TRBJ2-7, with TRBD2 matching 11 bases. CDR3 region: CASRETSGSYDEQYV. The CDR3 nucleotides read TGCGCCAGCCGTGAAACTAGCGGGAGTTACGACGAGCAGTACGTC.